This is a list of T cell receptor beta chains from one sample in a study of beta chain features in type 1 diabetes. Here immunoSEQ multiplex PCR was the method, and the copy in TCRdb shows in-frame clones only, minus some. The sample holds some 330,000 clones; around 13% are singletons and the top ten take 0.0095% to 0.012%. Material for sequencing was naive CD4+ T cells from blood. The receptors stem from a young woman with type 1 diabetes. Each CDR3 is given with its conserved first and last residue. The order of the fields is V gene, clone size, CDR3 protein. Rows may omit the clone size; those that give it use once, few, many or a size class.

>TRBV14|few
CASSQAGGGNQPQHF
>TRBV7-9|.
CASSPVLWNTEAFF
>TRBV18|few
CASSPGLAAYEQYF
>TRBV27|few
CASGTGEAGANVLTF
>TRBV7-2|.
CASSLGSRGDTQYF
>TRBV7-2|.
CASSPTGVYEQYF
>TRBV7-9|.
CASSSPGTGSTEAFF
>TRBV4-3|.
CASSQVRGGYGYTF
>TRBV7-2|.
CASRSAALAHEQFF
>TRBV7-2|.
CASSSLSYEQYF
>TRBV9|.
CASSAQGYSPLHF
>TRBV29-1|.
CSVERESSYEQYF
>TRBV6-5|.
CASSYSYSSSYEQYF
>TRBV27|few
CASSSRISGETQYF
>TRBV15|.
CATSRGLAGVYNEQFF
>TRBV5-4|.
CASSKGQGDYGYTF
>TRBV23-1|.
CASLDGLRTSGANVLTF
>TRBV29-1|few
CSVVAGGTEAFF
>TRBV30|.
CAWSISRDTQYF
>TRBV5-4|few
CASSSRGGPNEKLFF
>TRBV28|.
CASSSHGISQYEQYF
>TRBV5-1|.
CASSLVGTGNEAFF
>TRBV28|few
CASSLMTSGSYNEQFF
>TRBV7-2|.
CASSHTASGDYEQYF
>TRBV10-3|.
CAIRVEYSDTQYF
>TRBV2|few
CASSQGDVYEQYF
>TRBV4-3|few
CASSLLAGYSTGELFF
>TRBV4-3|.
CASSPTAGGIDTQYF
>TRBV20-1|few
CTPQGYYGYTF
>TRBV7-6|.
CASSRSFPSGGTYEQYF
>TRBV7-2|.
CASSLASGQPQHF
>TRBV10-3|.
CAINGQGSYGYTF
>TRBV7-9|.
CASSRRDRGTDTQYF
>TRBV29-1|few
CSVGSGGSYEQYF
>TRBV18|.
CASSLVGQGRDIQYF
>TRBV6-4|.
CASSENQGRYGYTF
>TRBV25-1|few
CASSETGIFQPQHF
>TRBV7-2|.
CASSSNRGERGYTF
>TRBV4-1|.
CASSHPPVGADTQYF
>TRBV7-6|.
CASSRARGRRITDTQYF
>TRBV9|few
CASSVGTGVTYEQYF
>TRBV11-2|few
CASSLTSGVFYEQYF
>TRBV29-1|few
CSVSTGTPTGELFF
>TRBV9|.
CASSVGGINTYEQYF
>TRBV14|few
CASSLLQGTDTQYF
>TRBV10-3|few
CAIRSSGGYNEQFF
>TRBV28|.
CASSFDSLNF
>TRBV6-5|.
CASISRRNTEAFF
>TRBV28|few
CASSEREGNEQYF